This T cell receptor (beta chain) was found in a study of graft-versus-host responses after intestinal transplantation. Across the whole study: Every recipient underwent anti-thymocyte globulin induction, then tacrolimus and steroids for roughly three years.

Libraries were prepared by immunoSEQ multiplex PCR; TCRdb keeps only in-frame clonotypes and omits some of them. The sample has over 100,000 clones, about 92% seen once. In regard to this clone: Its antigen is currently unknown.

Deletions cut 2 bases from V and 4 bases from J, with 12 bases between. The CDR3 spans 14 residues. Germline lookup yields CDR1 MNHEY and CDR2 SMNVEV (reference sequence). The source is a human donor who was the organ donor for an intestinal transplant. This sample comprised unstimulated CD8+ T cells sorted from spleen or lymph node cells, obtained before transplant. This chain joins TRBV27 and TRBJ2-7; no definite D call. In nucleotides, the CDR3 is TGTGCCAGCAGTTTAAGGCCAGTTGGTTACGAGCAGTACTTC. Its protein product is CASSLRPVGYEQYF.